A single sample gave rise to the 9 T cell receptor beta chains below, sequenced in a study of T cells in Graves' hyperthyroidism and ophthalmopathy. Amplified TCR beta CDR3 regions derived from RNA transcripts. Using the HTBI primer set, a first-round RT-PCR was run on the TCR CDR3. TCRdb called the multiplex PCR reads again in MiXCR, with one record for every CDR3 protein. The data hold 750,000 to 900,000 distinct CDR3 sequences, with 38% observed a single time. Sequencing was done on a sample of blood. The receptor source for this set is a man aged 18 to 30 with Graves' hyperthyroidism.

A remark on this clonotype: Possible read error: a much larger clone is one base away. This sequence joins TRBV20-1 and TRBJ2-7, with TRBD2 as a possible D gene (6 bases). Looked up from germline, CDR1 is DFQATT and CDR2 is SNEGSKA (reference sequence). The CDR3 runs 14 residues. Trimming removed 3 bases from V and 0 bases from J, with 12 bases in between. CDR3 coding DNA: TGCAGTGCTAGGACCCTGCGGGACTCCTACGAGCAGTACTTC. Translated: CSARTLRDSYEQYF.

This clonotype was observed once. This may stem from a read error, because a much larger clone lies one nucleotide away. V and J are TRBV7-9 and TRBJ1-1, with TRBD1 identical over 8 bases. CDR1 and CDR2 from the germline V gene are SEHNR and FQNEAQ (reference sequence). Unmatched junction bases numbered 6, after V lost 8 bases and J lost 4 bases. The CDR3 contains 13 residues. CDR3 loop: CASVGQDITEAFF. The CDR3 nucleotides are TGTGCCAGCGTGGGACAGGATATCACTGAAGCTTTCTTT.

This chain uses TRBV10-3 with TRBJ1-5; D unresolved. Trimming took 5 bases from V and 1 from J, leaving 6 bases between them. Germline values: CDR1 ENHRY, CDR2 SYGVKD. There are 13 residues in the CDR3. The CDR3 bases are TGTGCCATCAGTATGAACAGCAATCAGCCCCAGCATTTT. Translation: CAISMNSNQPQHF.

This chain uses TRBV7-2 with TRBJ2-5, with TRBD2 identical over 11 bases. The CDR3 is made up of 16 amino acids. Germline-derived CDR1 and CDR2 are SGHTA and FQGNSA. V trimming: 4 bases; J trimming: 1 base; junction bases outside the gene matches: 5. CDR3 in amino acids: CASSSTSGAAQETQYF. As DNA, the CDR3 is TGTGCCAGCAGCTCGACTAGCGGGGCGGCCCAAGAGACCCAGTACTTC.

This clonotype has at least ten counts. This rearrangement joins TRBV20-1 to TRBJ1-6; a possible D gene is TRBD1 (6 bases). CDR1 DFQATT and CDR2 SNEGSKA come from the germline V gene (reference sequence). The V gene lost 1 base and the J gene lost 5 bases, with 6 bases spanning the gap. This CDR3 is 13 amino acids long. The chain's CDR3 is CSARGTDNSPLHF. Written as DNA, the CDR3 is TGCAGTGCTAGAGGGACAGATAATTCACCCCTCCACTTT.

This clonotype was seen more than once but under ten times. The chain combines TRBV10-3 with TRBJ2-7, with TRBD2 matching over 13 bases. The V and J ends lost 6 bases and 5 bases, in that order; junction bases with no gene match: 7. The CDR3 has 15 amino acids. Germline V CDR1 and CDR2: ENHRY, SYGVKD. CDR3 coding DNA: TGTGCCATCAGCGGTACTAGCGGGGGGGCCCACGAGCAGTACTTC. Its protein product is CAISGTSGGAHEQYF.

This clonotype was counted at least ten times. The genes are TRBV24-1 and TRBJ2-2, with 8 positions matching TRBD1. This CDR3 comprises 15 residues. CDR1 KGHDR and CDR2 SFDVKD come from the germline V gene. With V trimmed by 6 bases and J by 3 bases, 5 bases remained unmatched. DNA for the CDR3: TGTGCCACCAGTTCCGGGACAGGACACACCGGGGAGCTGTTTTTT. Its protein product is CATSSGTGHTGELFF.

Written as DNA, the CDR3 is TGTGCCAGTAGTATCCAGGGGGGTTACGAGCAGTACTTC. Protein sequence: CASSIQGGYEQYF. V usage is TRBV19 and J usage is TRBJ2-7; weak D call: TRBD1 (7 bases). The V and J ends lost 3 bases and 4 bases respectively, with 10 bases between them. The V gene's germline CDR1 is LNHDA and CDR2 SQIVND (reference sequence). The CDR3 loop spans 13 amino acids.

This clonotype was found a few times. V usage is TRBV12-3 or TRBV12-4 and J usage is TRBJ1-4; 9 bases fit TRBD1. This CDR3 comprises 14 residues. Trimming at V came to 6 bases and at J to 9 bases, leaving 8 bases not matched to a gene. CDR3 DNA sequence: TGTGCCAGCAGACCGGGACAGGGTGGCAAAAAACTGTTTTTT. This gives the protein CASRPGQGGKKLFF.